The next 26 T cell receptor beta chains were all read from a single sample in a study of blood T cells in healthy people across ages. For the second PCR, which ran for about 6 to 11 cycles, a sample-barcoded 5' primer and a J-beta primer mix were used. In TCRdb, the 5' RACE reads were re-called with MiXCR into one record per CDR3 protein. The data show 1.2 million to 1.5 million distinct CDR3 sequences, approximately 40% seen once. The sequencing sample was made of blood. The receptors derive from a woman between 18 and 29 years old in good health.

This clonotype was seen more than once but under ten times. The chain uses TRBV7-9 and TRBJ2-5; 7 bases match TRBD1. CDR3 length: 15 amino acids. Unmatched junction bases numbered 11, after V lost 5 bases and J lost 5 bases. The germline V gene encodes CDR1 SEHNR and CDR2 FQNEAQ (reference sequence). CDR3 residues: CASSIYRGKVETQYF. The CDR3 bases are TGTGCCAGCAGCATCTACAGGGGCAAGGTGGAGACCCAGTACTTC.

The chain recombines TRBV7-2 with TRBJ2-7, with a weak D call TRBD2 (5 bases). In germline, CDR1 is SGHTA, CDR2 FQGNSA. This CDR3 region has 17 residues. The ends were cut back, 0 bases at V and 0 bases at J, with 15 bases in the middle. This CDR3 is CASSLAQGLGSSYEQYF. DNA for the CDR3: TGTGCCAGCAGCTTAGCGCAAGGACTGGGGAGCTCCTACGAGCAGTACTTC.

This clonotype was counted between two and nine times. The chain employs TRBV6-2 or TRBV6-3 and TRBJ2-7; D uncertain. The CDR3 contains 19 residues. CDR1 is MNHEY, CDR2 SVGEGT, per germline. V lost 4 bases and J lost 7, with 32 bases in between. This CDR3 is CASSSLAMRLGGYPVEQYF. In DNA, the CDR3 is TGTGCCAGCAGTTCACTTGCAATGCGGCTCGGCGGATATCCAGTGGAGCAGTACTTC.

The chain is built from TRBV30 and TRBJ2-5; TRBD1 matches at 7 bases. Germline CDR1 GTSNPN, CDR2 SVGIG (reference sequence). The CDR3 contains 15 residues. The junction had 10 bases not matched to a gene; V was cut back by 1 base and J by 5 bases. In DNA, the CDR3 is TGTGCCTGGAGTGGGGGACAGATGATGGGTGAGACCCAGTACTTC. It codes for CAWSGGQMMGETQYF.

The chain links TRBV20-1 to TRBJ2-5; 9 nucleotides match TRBD2. Germline V gene data show CDR1 as DFQATT and CDR2 as SNEGSKA (reference sequence). The CDR3 totals 13 residues. The V segment lost 6 bases and the J segment 3 bases; nucleotides outside the gene matches: 5. The CDR3 here is CSAGIAGEETQYF. The CDR3, as DNA: TGCAGTGCCGGAATAGCGGGAGAAGAGACCCAGTACTTC.

The chain carries TRBV18 and TRBJ1-2, with TRBD1 as a possible D gene (5 bases). Germline assignment: CDR1 KGHSH and CDR2 LQKENI. The CDR3 extends over 14 amino acids. Trimming pared 2 bases from V and 1 base from J, leaving 8 bases between. Written as DNA, the CDR3 is TGTGCCAGCTCACCAAACAGGAATAACTATGGCTACACCTTC. Protein sequence: CASSPNRNNYGYTF.

There are a few counts of this clonotype. V is TRBV6-5 and J is TRBJ1-3, with D uncertain. V lost 4 bases to trimming and J lost 1 base, with 14 bases between them. This CDR3 region has 16 residues. Germline V CDR1 and CDR2: MNHEY, SVGAGI. CDR3 DNA: TGTGCCAGCAGTTCCCAAAGGGTTATGTCTGGAAACACCATATATTTT. This codes for CASSSQRVMSGNTIYF.

In its sample, this clonotype was seen once. This chain joins TRBV4-2 and TRBJ2-2; D ambiguous. CDR3 length equals 14 residues. V was pared by 2 bases and J by 2 bases, with 6 bases between. Germline values: CDR1 LGHNA, CDR2 YNFKEQ. The CDR3 DNA reads as TGTGCCAGCAGCCAACAGGAAAACACCGGGGAGCTGTTTTTT. It translates to CASSQQENTGELFF.

The V and J genes are TRBV7-3 and TRBJ2-5; tentatively, D is TRBD2 (6 bases). The CDR3 has 14 residues. The germline V and J ends were trimmed by 4 bases and 11 bases, with 20 bases remaining between them. CDR1 SGHTA and CDR2 FQGTGA come from the germline V gene. CDR3 sequence (DNA): TGTGCCAGCAGCTCTGTAGGAGGGTTGAATGAGCAGTACTTC. Translated: CASSSVGGLNEQYF.

The rearrangement joins TRBV6-1 to TRBJ2-3; the D gene is possibly TRBD2 (6 bases). This CDR3 region has 19 residues. V lost 5 bases, J lost 0 bases, and 24 bases lay in between. Germline V gene sequence: CDR1 MNHNS, CDR2 SASEGT. The CDR3 loop reads CASSPTLPPGTPSTDTQYF. CDR3 nucleotides: TGTGCCAGCAGTCCAACCCTTCCTCCCGGGACTCCCAGCACAGATACGCAGTATTTT.

V and J are TRBV30 and TRBJ2-7; TRBD1 aligns across 11 bases. Per the germline V gene, CDR1 is GTSNPN and CDR2 is SVGIG (reference sequence). CDR3 length equals 15 residues. V was clipped by 4 bases and J by 2 bases; unmatched bases: 7. The CDR3, as DNA: TGTGCCTGGATTTTCCGGGACAGGGGGGCCTACGAGCAGTACTTC. It is translated as CAWIFRDRGAYEQYF.

This clonotype was counted only a few times. The J gene is TRBJ1-2, the V gene TRBV2, with TRBD1 matching 12 bases. V gave up 7 bases and J gave up 5 bases; unmatched junction bases: 11. Germline values: CDR1 SNHLY, CDR2 FYNNEI. The CDR3 is made up of 16 amino acids. The CDR3 DNA sequence: TGTGCCAGCATAAGGGACAGGGGGCGCATTATTTATGGCTACACCTTC. Protein product: CASIRDRGRIIYGYTF. The complete variable domain, with remaining parts taken from reference TRBV2 and TRBJ1-2, reads EPEVTQTPSHQVTQMGQEVILRCVPISNHLYFYWYRQILGQKVEFLVSFYNNEISEKSEIFDDQFSVERPDGSNFTLKIRSTKLEDSAMYFCASIRDRGRIIYGYTFGSGTRLTVV.

The chain couples TRBV5-1 to TRBJ1-1; D is unresolved. Germline V lookup: CDR1 SGHRS, CDR2 YFSETQ. This CDR3 contains 15 residues. The V end lost 4 bases, the J end lost 1 base, and 14 bases lay between the germline ends. The CDR3 sequence is CASSPRMYRNTEAFF. In DNA, the CDR3 is TGCGCCAGCAGCCCCCGGATGTACCGGAACACTGAAGCTTTCTTT.

The rearrangement uses TRBV12-3 or TRBV12-4 and TRBJ2-1; 8 bases line up with TRBD1. Trimming cost V 6 bases and J 0 bases; bases outside gene matches: 4. This CDR3 region has 15 residues. The CDR3: CASSRQGLSYNEQFF. In nucleotides, the CDR3 is TGTGCCAGCAGCCGACAGGGGCTCTCCTACAATGAGCAGTTCTTC.

The chain carries TRBV2 and TRBJ2-7; D is ambiguous. Trimming shortened V by 2 bases and J by 6 bases, and 11 bases separated the two germline ends. The CDR3 runs 13 residues. Germline loops: CDR1 SNHLY, CDR2 FYNNEI. For the CDR3, the DNA is TGTGCCAGCAGTGAAATCCCGACAAGCGAGCAGTACTTC. It specifies CASSEIPTSEQYF.

The rearrangement links TRBV25-1 to TRBJ1-3; D not certain. V was pared by 8 bases and J by 1 base, with 9 bases between. Looked up from germline, CDR1 is MGHDK and CDR2 is SYGVNS. The CDR3 has 13 residues. The CDR3 coding sequence is TGTGCCAGCCGGACTGCATCTGGAAACACCATATATTTT. Translated: CASRTASGNTIYF.

A few counts support this clonotype. The rearrangement links TRBV6-5 to TRBJ1-6; no firm D call. The V and J ends lost 0 bases and 0 bases respectively, with 9 bases between them. Germline V lookup: CDR1 MNHEY, CDR2 SVGAGI. There are 17 residues in the CDR3. The chain's CDR3 is CASSYSLGSSYNSPLHF. CDR3 coding DNA: TGTGCCAGCAGTTACTCGCTGGGTAGCTCCTATAATTCACCCCTCCACTTT.

The chain links TRBV12-3 or TRBV12-4 to TRBJ2-7; D is unclear. CDR3 size: 13 residues. V was pared by 6 bases and J by 0 bases, with 9 bases between. Here the CDR3 reads CASREQRSYEQYF. CDR3 nucleotides: TGTGCCAGCAGAGAACAGCGCTCCTACGAGCAGTACTTC.

This clonotype was counted a few times. The genes are TRBV5-1 and TRBJ2-1, with D unclear. CDR1 and CDR2 (germline): SGHRS, YFSETQ. The CDR3 length is 12 residues. Trimming stripped 5 bases from V and 8 bases from J, with 11 bases between. CDR3 region: CASSTPGDEQFF. In DNA, the CDR3 is TGCGCCAGCAGTACCCCGGGCGATGAGCAGTTCTTC.

The rearrangement uses TRBV2 and TRBJ2-1; D may correspond to TRBD1 or TRBD2 (5 bases each). The length of the CDR3 is 13 residues. Trimming removed 7 bases from V and 0 bases from J, with 7 bases in between. The V gene's germline CDR1 is SNHLY and CDR2 FYNNEI. The DNA for the CDR3 is TGTGCCAGCACAGGGAGCTCCTACAATGAGCAGTTCTTC. Its translation is CASTGSSYNEQFF.

The V call is TRBV20-1, the J call TRBJ2-5; D is tentatively TRBD1 or TRBD2 (6 bases each). Near its end, the DNA agrees better with TRBJ2-7, so the J call may be wrong. The CDR3 sequence is 15 residues long. The germline V gene encodes CDR1 DFQATT and CDR2 SNEGSKA (reference sequence). In DNA form, the CDR3 reads TGCAGTGCACTAATCCCGGGGGCCCAGGGGTACGAGCAGTACTTC. Its protein product is CSALIPGAQGYEQYF.

This chain connects TRBV10-3 to TRBJ2-5; D is uncertain. V lost 6 bases and J lost 5, with 16 bases in between. Germline CDR1 reads ENHRY; CDR2 reads SYGVKD. This CDR3 has 14 amino acids. CDR3 protein: CAIRAFGERETQYF. The CDR3 nucleotides read TGTGCCATCAGGGCGTTCGGCGAACGGGAGACCCAGTACTTC.

The chain uses TRBV20-1 and TRBJ2-3; D is perhaps TRBD2 (5 bases). CDR3 size: 17 residues. Germline CDR1 is DFQATT and CDR2 is SNEGSKA (reference sequence). V was cut by 3 bases and J by 1 base, with 20 bases left in between. Here the CDR3 reads CSASGLANPGGTDTQYF. Here the CDR3 DNA reads TGCAGTGCTAGCGGGCTAGCTAACCCTGGGGGCACAGATACGCAGTATTTT.

The CDR3 sequence: CASSLGSSTGGGYGYTF. DNA of the CDR3: TGTGCCAGCAGCCTCGGATCTTCGACAGGTGGGGGCTATGGCTACACCTTC. The chain employs TRBV9 and TRBJ1-2; D possibly corresponds to TRBD1 (6 bases). Germline V gives CDR1 SGDLS, CDR2 YYNGEE. CDR3 length: 17 residues. V was trimmed by 4 bases and J by 4 bases, leaving 23 bases between them.

The chain has TRBV5-1 and TRBJ2-7; tentatively, D is TRBD2 (6 bases). CDR3 size: 15 residues. V lost 1 base, J lost 7 bases, and 18 bases lay in between. CDR1 is SGHRS and CDR2 is YFSETQ in the germline V gene. CDR3 DNA: TGCGCCAGCAGCTTGCGGAGGGCCACCACTGGGGAGCAGTACTTC. It translates to CASSLRRATTGEQYF.

Only a few counts were recorded for this clonotype. The chain employs TRBV20-1 and TRBJ2-4; 12 bases match TRBD2. TRBJ2-7 matches the DNA end more closely, so the J call is doubtful. The CDR3 is 14 residues long. Germline V lookup: CDR1 DFQATT, CDR2 SNEGSKA (reference sequence). In nucleotides, the CDR3 is TGCAGTGCTGGCGGACTAGCGGGAAAGTACGAGCAGTACTTC. It is translated as CSAGGLAGKYEQYF.